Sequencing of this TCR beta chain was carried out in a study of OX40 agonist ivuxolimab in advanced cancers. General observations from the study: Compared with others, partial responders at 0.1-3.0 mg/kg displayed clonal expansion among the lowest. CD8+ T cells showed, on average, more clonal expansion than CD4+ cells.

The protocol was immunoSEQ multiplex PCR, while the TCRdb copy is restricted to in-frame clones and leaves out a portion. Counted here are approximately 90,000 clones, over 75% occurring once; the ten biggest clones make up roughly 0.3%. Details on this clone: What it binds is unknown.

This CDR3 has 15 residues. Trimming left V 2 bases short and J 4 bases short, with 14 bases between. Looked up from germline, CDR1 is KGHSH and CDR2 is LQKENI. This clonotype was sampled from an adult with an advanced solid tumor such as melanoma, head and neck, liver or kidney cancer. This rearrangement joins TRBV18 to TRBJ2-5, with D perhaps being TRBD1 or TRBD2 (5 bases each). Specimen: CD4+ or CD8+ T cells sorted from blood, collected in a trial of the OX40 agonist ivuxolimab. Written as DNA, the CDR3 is TGTGCCAGCTCACCAGGGGGTTCCAGCTTAGAGACCCAGTACTTC. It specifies CASSPGGSSLETQYF.